This T cell receptor (beta chain) was recorded in a study of cytomegalovirus exposure and HLA in healthy donors. At the level of the study: HLA-typed donors were the source of some 85 million unique TCRs, which an early data release held. Study-level points and caveats: Earlier findings revealed that most TCR beta V segments proved productive either about 87% or about 30% of the time.

Per germline, CDR1 SGDLS and CDR2 YYNGEE. Deletions cut 0 bases from V and 6 bases from J, with 12 bases between. The CDR3 spans 15 residues. A multiplex PCR was run with 60 Vbeta primers and 13 Jbeta primers. Assay used: immunoSEQ multiplex PCR; TCRdb lists only in-frame clones, some missing. The table lists roughly 240,000 clones, roughly 73% of them singletons. Remarks on this clone: Its antigen remains unidentified.

The sequence derives from a boy aged 5-17 years in good health and CMV-seronegative. This chain links TRBV9 with TRBJ2-2; D might be TRBD2 (5 bases). Sequenced sample: PBMCs. The CDR3: CASSVVSGGPGELFF. In nucleotides, the CDR3 is TGTGCCAGCAGCGTAGTTTCAGGAGGACCCGGGGAGCTGTTTTTT.